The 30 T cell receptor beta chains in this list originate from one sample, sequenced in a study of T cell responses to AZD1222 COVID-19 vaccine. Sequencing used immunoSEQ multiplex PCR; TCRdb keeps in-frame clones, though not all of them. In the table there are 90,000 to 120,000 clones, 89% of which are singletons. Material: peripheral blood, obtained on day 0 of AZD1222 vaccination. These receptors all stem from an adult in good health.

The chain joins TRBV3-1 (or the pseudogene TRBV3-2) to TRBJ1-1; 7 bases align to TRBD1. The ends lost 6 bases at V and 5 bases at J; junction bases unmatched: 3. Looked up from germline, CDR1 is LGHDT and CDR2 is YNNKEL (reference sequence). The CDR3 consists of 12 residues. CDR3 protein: CASRGQETEAFF. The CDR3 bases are TGTGCCAGCAGAGGACAGGAGACTGAAGCTTTCTTT.

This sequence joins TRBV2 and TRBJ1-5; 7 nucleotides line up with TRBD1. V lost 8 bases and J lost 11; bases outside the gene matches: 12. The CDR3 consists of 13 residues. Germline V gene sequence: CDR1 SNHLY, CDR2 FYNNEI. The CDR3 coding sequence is TGTGCCAGCCTGGGACAGACGGGGGAGGCCCAGCATTTT. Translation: CASLGQTGEAQHF.

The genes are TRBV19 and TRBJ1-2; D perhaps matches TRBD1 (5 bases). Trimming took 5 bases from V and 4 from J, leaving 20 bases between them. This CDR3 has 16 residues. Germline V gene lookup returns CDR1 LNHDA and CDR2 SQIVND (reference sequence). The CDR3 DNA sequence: TGTGCCAGTAGTTTAGGGACGGACCCAGACTCCTATGGCTACACCTTC. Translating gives CASSLGTDPDSYGYTF.

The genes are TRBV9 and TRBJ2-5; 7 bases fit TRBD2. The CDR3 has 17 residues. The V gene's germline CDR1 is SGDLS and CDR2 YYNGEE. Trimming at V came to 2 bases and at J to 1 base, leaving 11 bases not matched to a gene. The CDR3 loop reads CASSVTSGGVGQETQYF. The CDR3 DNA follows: TGTGCCAGCAGCGTGACTAGTGGGGGGGTCGGCCAAGAGACCCAGTACTTC.

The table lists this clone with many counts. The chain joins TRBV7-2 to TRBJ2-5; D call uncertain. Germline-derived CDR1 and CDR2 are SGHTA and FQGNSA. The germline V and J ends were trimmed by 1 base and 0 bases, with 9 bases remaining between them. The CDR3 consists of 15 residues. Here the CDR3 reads CASSLVGADQETQYF. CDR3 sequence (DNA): TGTGCCAGCAGCTTAGTAGGCGCGGACCAAGAGACCCAGTACTTC.

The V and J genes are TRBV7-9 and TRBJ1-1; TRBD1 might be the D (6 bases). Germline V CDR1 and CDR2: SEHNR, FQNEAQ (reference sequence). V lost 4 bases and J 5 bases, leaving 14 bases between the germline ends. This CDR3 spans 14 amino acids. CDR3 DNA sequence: TGTGCCAGCAGCTCCCCACAGGGAGGGACTGAAGCTTTCTTT. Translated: CASSSPQGGTEAFF.

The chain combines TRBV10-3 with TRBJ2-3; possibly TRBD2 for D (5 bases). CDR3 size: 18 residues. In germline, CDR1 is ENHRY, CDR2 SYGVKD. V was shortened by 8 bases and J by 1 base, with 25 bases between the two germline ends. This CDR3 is CAIGGRVFPTTGTDTQYF. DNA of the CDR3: TGTGCCATCGGAGGCCGGGTCTTCCCAACTACCGGCACAGATACGCAGTATTTT.

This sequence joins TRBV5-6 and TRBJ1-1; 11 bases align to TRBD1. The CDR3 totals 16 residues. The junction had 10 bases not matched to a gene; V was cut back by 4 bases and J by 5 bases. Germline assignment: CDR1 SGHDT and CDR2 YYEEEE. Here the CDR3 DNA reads TGTGCCAGCAGCCAATACTCCGGGACAGGGGGGACTGAAGCTTTCTTT. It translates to CASSQYSGTGGTEAFF.

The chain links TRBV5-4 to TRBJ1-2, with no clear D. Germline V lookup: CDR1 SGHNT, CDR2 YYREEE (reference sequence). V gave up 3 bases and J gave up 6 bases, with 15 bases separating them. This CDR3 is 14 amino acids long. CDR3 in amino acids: CASSSPAGLNGYTF. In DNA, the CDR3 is TGTGCCAGCAGCTCACCGGCCGGGCTGAATGGCTACACCTTC. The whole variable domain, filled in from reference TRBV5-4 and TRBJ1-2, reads ETGVTQSPTHLIKTRGQQVTLRCSSQSGHNTVSWYQQALGQGPQFIFQYYREEENGRGNFPPRFSGLQFPNYSSELNVNALELDDSALYLCASSSPAGLNGYTFGSGTRLTVV.

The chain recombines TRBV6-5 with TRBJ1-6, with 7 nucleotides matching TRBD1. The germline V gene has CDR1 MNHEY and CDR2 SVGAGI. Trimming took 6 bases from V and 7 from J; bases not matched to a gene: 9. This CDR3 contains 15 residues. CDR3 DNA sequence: TGTGCCAGCAGAGTTGACAGGGCAGGGAATTCACCCCTCCACTTT. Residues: CASRVDRAGNSPLHF.

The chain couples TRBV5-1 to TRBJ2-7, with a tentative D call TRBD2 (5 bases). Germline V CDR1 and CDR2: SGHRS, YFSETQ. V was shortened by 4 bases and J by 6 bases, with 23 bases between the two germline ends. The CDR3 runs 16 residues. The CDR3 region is CASSIRARIQLGEQYF. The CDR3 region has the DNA TGCGCCAGCAGCATCCGGGCCAGGATTCAACTAGGCGAGCAGTACTTC. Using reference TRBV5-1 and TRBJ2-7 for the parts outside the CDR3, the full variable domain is KAGVTQTPRYLIKTRGQQVTLSCSPISGHRSVSWYQQTPGQGLQFLFEYFSETQRNKGNFPGRFSGRQFSNSRSEMNVSTLELGDSALYLCASSIRARIQLGEQYFGPGTRLTVT.

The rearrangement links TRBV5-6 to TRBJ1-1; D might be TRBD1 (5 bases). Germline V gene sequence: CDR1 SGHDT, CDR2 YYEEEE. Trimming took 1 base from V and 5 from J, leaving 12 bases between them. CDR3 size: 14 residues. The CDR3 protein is CASSLPGLVTEAFF. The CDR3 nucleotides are TGTGCCAGCAGCTTGCCAGGGTTAGTAACTGAAGCTTTCTTT.

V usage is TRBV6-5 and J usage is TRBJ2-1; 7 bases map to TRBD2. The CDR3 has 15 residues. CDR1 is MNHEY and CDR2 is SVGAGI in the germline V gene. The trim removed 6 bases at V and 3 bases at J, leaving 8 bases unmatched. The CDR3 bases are TGTGCCAGCAGGGAGAGCGGGGTAGGCTACAATGAGCAGTTCTTC. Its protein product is CASRESGVGYNEQFF.

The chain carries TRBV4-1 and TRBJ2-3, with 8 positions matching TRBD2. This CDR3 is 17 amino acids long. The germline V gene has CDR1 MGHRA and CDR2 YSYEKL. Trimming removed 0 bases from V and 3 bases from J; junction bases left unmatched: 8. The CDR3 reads CASSQEGRGGGTDTQYF. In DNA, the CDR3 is TGCGCCAGCAGCCAAGAAGGACGGGGGGGCGGGACAGATACGCAGTATTTT.

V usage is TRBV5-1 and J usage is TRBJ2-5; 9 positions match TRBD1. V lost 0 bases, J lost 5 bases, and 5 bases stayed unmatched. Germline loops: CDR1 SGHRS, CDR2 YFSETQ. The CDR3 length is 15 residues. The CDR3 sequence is CASSLAGTGIETQYF. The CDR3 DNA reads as TGCGCCAGCAGCTTGGCCGGGACAGGGATTGAGACCCAGTACTTC.

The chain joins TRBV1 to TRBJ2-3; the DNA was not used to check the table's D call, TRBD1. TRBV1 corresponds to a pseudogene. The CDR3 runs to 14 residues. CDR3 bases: TGCACCAGCAGGGTAGGGGAAGACACAGATACGCAGTATTTT. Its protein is CTSRVGEDTDTQYF.

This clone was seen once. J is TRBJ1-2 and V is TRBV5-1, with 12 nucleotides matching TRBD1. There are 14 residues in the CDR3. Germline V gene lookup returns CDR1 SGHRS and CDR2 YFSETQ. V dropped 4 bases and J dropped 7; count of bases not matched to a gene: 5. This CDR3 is CASSTGQGASGYTF. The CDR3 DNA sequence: TGCGCCAGCAGCACGGGACAGGGGGCGAGTGGCTACACCTTC. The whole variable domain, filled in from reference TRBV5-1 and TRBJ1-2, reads KAGVTQTPRYLIKTRGQQVTLSCSPISGHRSVSWYQQTPGQGLQFLFEYFSETQRNKGNFPGRFSGRQFSNSRSEMNVSTLELGDSALYLCASSTGQGASGYTFGSGTRLTVV.

The CDR3 loop is CASSHSIGTGSYEQYF. CDR3 nucleotide sequence: TGCGCCAGCAGCCACTCCATCGGGACAGGGTCCTACGAGCAGTACTTC. The chain carries TRBV4-1 and TRBJ2-7, with TRBD1 identical over 9 bases. This CDR3 is 16 amino acids long. The trim removed 3 bases at V and 1 base at J, leaving 7 bases unmatched. Germline-derived CDR1 and CDR2 are MGHRA and YSYEKL.

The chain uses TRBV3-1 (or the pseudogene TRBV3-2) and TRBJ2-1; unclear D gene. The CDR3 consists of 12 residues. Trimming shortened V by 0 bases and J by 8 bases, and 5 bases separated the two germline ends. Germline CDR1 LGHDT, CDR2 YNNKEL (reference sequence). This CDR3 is CASSQELDEQFF. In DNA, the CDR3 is TGTGCCAGCAGCCAAGAGCTAGATGAGCAGTTCTTC.

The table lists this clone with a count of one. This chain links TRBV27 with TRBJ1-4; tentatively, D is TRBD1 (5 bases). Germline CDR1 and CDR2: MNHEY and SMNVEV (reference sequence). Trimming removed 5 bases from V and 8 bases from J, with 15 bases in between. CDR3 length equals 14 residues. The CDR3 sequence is CASSPLGTEEKLFF. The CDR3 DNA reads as TGTGCCAGCAGTCCTCTTGGGACGGAAGAAAAACTGTTTTTT.

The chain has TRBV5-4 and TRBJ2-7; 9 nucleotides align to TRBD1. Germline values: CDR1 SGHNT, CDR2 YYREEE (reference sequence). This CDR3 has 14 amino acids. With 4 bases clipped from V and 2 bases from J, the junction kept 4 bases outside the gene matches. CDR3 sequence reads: CASSPGTGTYEQYF. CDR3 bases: TGTGCCAGCAGCCCGGGGACAGGGACCTACGAGCAGTACTTC.

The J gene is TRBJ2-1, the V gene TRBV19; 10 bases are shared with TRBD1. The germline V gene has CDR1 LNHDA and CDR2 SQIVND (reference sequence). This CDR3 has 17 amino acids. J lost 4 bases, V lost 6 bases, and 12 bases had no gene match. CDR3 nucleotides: TGTGCCAGTAGCGTATCGGGGGGGACAGGGGCGTACAATGAGCAGTTCTTC. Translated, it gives CASSVSGGTGAYNEQFF.

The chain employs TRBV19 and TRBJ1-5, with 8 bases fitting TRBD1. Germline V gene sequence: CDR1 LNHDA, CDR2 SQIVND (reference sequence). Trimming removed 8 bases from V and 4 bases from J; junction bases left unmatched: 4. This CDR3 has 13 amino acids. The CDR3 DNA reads TGTGCCAGTGGGACAGGAGGGAATCAGCCCCAGCATTTT. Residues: CASGTGGNQPQHF.

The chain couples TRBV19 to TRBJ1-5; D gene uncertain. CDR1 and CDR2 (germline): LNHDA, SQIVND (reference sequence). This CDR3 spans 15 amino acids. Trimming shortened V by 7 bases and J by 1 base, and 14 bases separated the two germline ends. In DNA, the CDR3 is TGTGCCAGTACCCTTTTTGCCCAAAGCAATCAGCCCCAGCATTTT. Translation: CASTLFAQSNQPQHF.

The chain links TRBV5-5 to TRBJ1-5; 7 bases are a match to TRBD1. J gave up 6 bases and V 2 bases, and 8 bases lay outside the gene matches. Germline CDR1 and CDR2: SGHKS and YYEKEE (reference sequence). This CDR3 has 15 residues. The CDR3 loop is CASSLGGFRVQPQHF. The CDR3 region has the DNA TGTGCCAGCAGCTTAGGGGGCTTCAGGGTTCAGCCCCAGCATTTT. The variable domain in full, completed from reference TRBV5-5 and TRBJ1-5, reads DAGVTQSPTHLIKTRGQQVTLRCSPISGHKSVSWYQQVLGQGPQFIFQYYEKEERGRGNFPDRFSARQFPNYSSELNVNALLLGDSALYLCASSLGGFRVQPQHFGDGTRLSIL.

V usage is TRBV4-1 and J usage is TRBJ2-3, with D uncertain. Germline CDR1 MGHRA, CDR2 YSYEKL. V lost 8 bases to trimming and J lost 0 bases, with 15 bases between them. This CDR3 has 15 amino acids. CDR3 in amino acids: CASRKIYTSTDTQYF. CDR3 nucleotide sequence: TGCGCCAGCCGGAAAATCTATACTAGCACAGATACGCAGTATTTT.

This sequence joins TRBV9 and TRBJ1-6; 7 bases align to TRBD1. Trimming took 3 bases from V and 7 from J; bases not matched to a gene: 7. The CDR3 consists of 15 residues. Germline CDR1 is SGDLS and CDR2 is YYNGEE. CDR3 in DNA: TGTGCCAGCAGCGCGCTGACAGGGATAAATTCACCCCTCCACTTT. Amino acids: CASSALTGINSPLHF.

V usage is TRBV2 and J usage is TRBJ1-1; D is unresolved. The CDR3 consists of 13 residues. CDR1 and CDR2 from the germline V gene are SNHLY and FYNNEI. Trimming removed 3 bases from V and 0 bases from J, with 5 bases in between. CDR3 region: CASSDRLNTEAFF. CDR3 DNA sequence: TGTGCCAGCAGTGATAGGTTGAACACTGAAGCTTTCTTT. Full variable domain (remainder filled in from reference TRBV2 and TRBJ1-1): EPEVTQTPSHQVTQMGQEVILRCVPISNHLYFYWYRQILGQKVEFLVSFYNNEISEKSEIFDDQFSVERPDGSNFTLKIRSTKLEDSAMYFCASSDRLNTEAFFGQGTRLTVV.

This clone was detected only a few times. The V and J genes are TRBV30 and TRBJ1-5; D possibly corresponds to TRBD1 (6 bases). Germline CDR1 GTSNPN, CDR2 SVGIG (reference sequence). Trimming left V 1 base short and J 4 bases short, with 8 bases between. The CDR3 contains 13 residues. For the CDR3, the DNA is TGTGCCTGGAGTGGCAGGGGAAATCAGCCCCAGCATTTT. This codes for CAWSGRGNQPQHF.

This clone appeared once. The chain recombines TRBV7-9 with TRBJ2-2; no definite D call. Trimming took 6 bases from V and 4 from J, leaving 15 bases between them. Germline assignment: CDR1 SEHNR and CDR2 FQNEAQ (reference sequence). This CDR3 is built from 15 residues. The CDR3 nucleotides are TGTGCCAGCAGTTTCCAGACTGAATTCACCGGGGAGCTGTTTTTT. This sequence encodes CASSFQTEFTGELFF.